The 30 T cell receptor beta chains below were found in one sample sequenced in a study of post-analysis software for immune sequencing data. General observations from the study: There were a handful of TRBV segments more frequent in patients than controls, and TRBV5-6, TRBV5-1 and TRBV20-1 were among them.

Tagging with unique molecular identifiers was a feature of the TCR beta cDNA libraries. TCRdb independently ran MiXCR on the PCR reads; one entry per CDR3 protein. The table has about 810,000 distinct CDR3 sequences, around 50% seen once. Their recognized antigens are unknown. The sequenced material came from blood. These receptors all stem from a girl aged 10 to 17 with multiple sclerosis.

On this clonotype itself: An end of the junction does not agree with germline; a read error may underlie this. The chain combines TRBV3-1 with TRBJ2-5, with 11 bases identical to TRBD2. CDR3 size: 16 residues. In germline, CDR1 is LGHDT, CDR2 YNNKEL (reference sequence). The CDR3 region is CAGSPLAGGHQETQYF. CDR3 DNA: TGTGCCGGCAGCCCCCTAGCGGGGGGCCATCAAGAGACCCAGTACTTC.

This chain joins TRBV7-9 and TRBJ2-7; D might be TRBD2 (6 bases). Trimming took off 1 base at V and 7 bases at J, with 17 bases between the two ends. CDR3 size: 15 residues. Germline loops: CDR1 SEHNR, CDR2 FQNEAQ (reference sequence). CDR3 sequence (DNA): TGTGCCAGCAGCTTAGATGGACGGACTATGGATGAGCAGTACTTC. Amino acid sequence: CASSLDGRTMDEQYF.

This clonotype was observed once. The genes are TRBV12-3 or TRBV12-4 and TRBJ1-4; possible D gene TRBD1, 5 bases. The CDR3 sequence is 14 residues long. V was clipped by 3 bases and J by 7 bases, with 12 bases between them. CDR3 residues: CASSFWGKGEKLFF. CDR3 bases: TGTGCCAGCAGTTTCTGGGGGAAGGGTGAAAAACTGTTTTTT.

The genes are TRBV2 and TRBJ1-1; 9 bases map to TRBD1. Germline V gene lookup returns CDR1 SNHLY and CDR2 FYNNEI. J lost 0 bases, V lost 6 bases, and 2 bases had no gene match. The CDR3 consists of 14 residues. The CDR3 sequence: CASRWTGVNTEAFF. CDR3 sequence (DNA): TGTGCCAGCAGGTGGACAGGGGTGAACACTGAAGCTTTCTTT.

V is TRBV5-1 and J is TRBJ2-1; 9 nucleotides line up with TRBD1. Germline V gene sequence: CDR1 SGHRS, CDR2 YFSETQ. With V trimmed by 4 bases and J by 3 bases, 8 bases remained unmatched. This CDR3 contains 16 residues. CDR3 sequence: CASSQTGGPNYNEQFF. The CDR3 DNA sequence: TGCGCCAGCAGCCAAACAGGGGGCCCTAACTACAATGAGCAGTTCTTC.

This clonotype was seen a few times. The chain carries TRBV12-3 or TRBV12-4 and TRBJ2-1; perhaps TRBD1 as D (6 bases). V lost 5 bases to trimming and J lost 2 bases, with 16 bases between them. The CDR3 spans 16 residues. The CDR3 DNA follows: TGTGCCAGCAGTCCACAGACAGGTCCCGCCTACAATGAGCAGTTCTTC. It codes for CASSPQTGPAYNEQFF.

This clonotype has only a few counts. The CDR3 protein is CSAADYSGANVLTF. CDR3 nucleotide sequence: TGCAGTGCCGCAGACTACTCTGGGGCCAACGTCCTGACTTTC. The chain employs TRBV20-1 and TRBJ2-6; D possibly corresponds to TRBD2 (5 bases). V was shortened by 6 bases and J by 0 bases, with 9 bases between the two germline ends. The CDR3 runs to 14 residues. The V gene's germline CDR1 is DFQATT and CDR2 SNEGSKA (reference sequence).

The chain is built from TRBV5-1 and TRBJ2-1; 11 nucleotides line up with TRBD2. The CDR3 totals 15 residues. CDR1 and CDR2 (germline): SGHRS, YFSETQ. The V gene end was trimmed by 6 bases and the J gene end by 8 bases; junction bases not matched to a gene: 10. The CDR3 sequence: CASTKHSGGVDEQFF. The CDR3 DNA sequence: TGCGCCAGCACCAAACATAGCGGGGGGGTTGATGAGCAGTTCTTC.

This clonotype was counted only a few times. This chain joins TRBV7-3 and TRBJ2-3; D gene ambiguous. This CDR3 has 16 residues. Germline V gives CDR1 SGHTA, CDR2 FQGTGA. V dropped 5 bases and J dropped 2 bases, with 17 bases sitting between them. The CDR3 reads CASSPNLGRNTDTQYF. DNA of the CDR3: TGTGCCAGCAGCCCTAACCTCGGACGGAACACAGATACGCAGTATTTT.

This rearrangement joins TRBV6-1 to TRBJ2-3; a possible D gene is TRBD2 (5 bases). Germline CDR1 is MNHNS and CDR2 is SASEGT. The V and J ends lost 6 bases and 4 bases respectively, with 11 bases between them. This CDR3 region has 13 residues. The chain's CDR3 is CASRDSGADTQYF. DNA of the CDR3: TGTGCCAGCAGGGACTCTGGCGCAGATACGCAGTATTTT.

This clonotype was recorded once. V usage is TRBV14 and J usage is TRBJ1-2, with unresolved D. This CDR3 contains 16 residues. From germline, CDR1 is SGHDN and CDR2 FVKESK. The ends were cut back, 0 bases at V and 5 bases at J, with 16 bases in the middle. CDR3 bases: TGTGCCAGCAGCCAAGATCTCAACCCTGGATATTATGGCTACACCTTC. It codes for CASSQDLNPGYYGYTF.

The CDR3 nucleotides read TGCGCCAGCAGCTCGGGCAATAGCGGGCCCTCCTACAATGAGCAGTTCTTC. This encodes CASSSGNSGPSYNEQFF. The chain recombines TRBV5-1 with TRBJ2-1; 7 bases are shared with TRBD2. Trimming at V came to 3 bases and at J to 0 bases, leaving 9 bases not matched to a gene. CDR1 SGHRS and CDR2 YFSETQ come from the germline V gene. The CDR3 runs 17 residues.

This clonotype was counted a few times. The chain couples TRBV7-9 to TRBJ2-6, with D tentatively TRBD1 or TRBD2 (6 bases each). Germline CDR1 SEHNR, CDR2 FQNEAQ (reference sequence). The V and J ends lost 3 bases and 3 bases respectively, with 15 bases between them. CDR3 length: 17 residues. The CDR3 DNA follows: TGTGCCAGCAGCTTCAACCCGGGGGCAGATGGGGCCAACGTCCTGACTTTC. Protein sequence: CASSFNPGADGANVLTF.

The J gene is TRBJ1-2, the V gene TRBV4-1; weak D call: TRBD1 (5 bases). The CDR3 loop spans 14 amino acids. Trimming took off 0 bases at V and 8 bases at J, with 13 bases between the two ends. Germline lookup yields CDR1 MGHRA and CDR2 YSYEKL. CDR3 residues: CASSQDMGGLGYTF. The CDR3 nucleotides read TGCGCCAGCAGCCAAGATATGGGGGGACTGGGCTACACCTTC.

This clonotype was found a few times. This chain links TRBV11-2 with TRBJ2-7, with TRBD1 matching over 8 bases. CDR1 is SGHAT and CDR2 is FQNNGV in the germline V gene. This CDR3 is built from 15 residues. Trimming at V came to 7 bases and at J to 0 bases, leaving 8 bases not matched to a gene. In nucleotides, the CDR3 is TGTGCCAGCACATGGACAGGGTCAAGCTCCTACGAGCAGTACTTC. Its protein is CASTWTGSSSYEQYF.

This sequence joins TRBV6-2 or TRBV6-3 and TRBJ2-5; D is perhaps TRBD2 (5 bases). Germline CDR1 reads MNHEY; CDR2 reads SVGEGT. This CDR3 has 12 amino acids. Trimming removed 5 bases from V and 11 bases from J, with 15 bases in between. CDR3 protein: CASSPAPWEQYF. In nucleotides, the CDR3 is TGTGCCAGCAGTCCAGCCCCTTGGGAGCAGTACTTC.

As DNA, the CDR3 is TGCGCCAGCAGCCCCACTTTAGTCAGAAGCGGTTCACCCCTCCACTTT. Its protein product is CASSPTLVRSGSPLHF. The J gene is TRBJ1-6, the V gene TRBV5-1, with no clear D. Germline CDR1 and CDR2: SGHRS and YFSETQ. V was shortened by 4 bases and J by 9 bases, with 20 bases between the two germline ends. There are 16 residues in the CDR3.

The chain couples TRBV5-1 to TRBJ1-4; D unclear. Germline CDR1 is SGHRS and CDR2 is YFSETQ. V lost 4 bases and J 7 bases, leaving 14 bases between the germline ends. The CDR3 covers 14 residues. The chain's CDR3 is CASSVFTAGEKLFF. CDR3 coding DNA: TGCGCCAGCAGCGTCTTTACGGCAGGTGAAAAACTGTTTTTT.

As to this clonotype: At one end the junction does not follow the germline gene, possibly because of a read error. The chain carries TRBV28 and TRBJ2-3; 10 nucleotides line up with TRBD2. The germline V gene has CDR1 MDHEN and CDR2 SYDVKM. The CDR3 extends over 14 amino acids. The CDR3 sequence is CTSSWGLATDTQYF. CDR3 sequence (DNA): TGTACCAGCAGTTGGGGACTAGCGACAGATACGCAGTATTTT.

J is TRBJ2-1 and V is TRBV5-6; 7 bases match TRBD2. The germline CDR1 and CDR2 sequences are SGHDT and YYEEEE. The CDR3 totals 16 residues. Trimming removed 4 bases from V and 7 bases from J; junction bases left unmatched: 14. The CDR3 DNA reads as TGTGCCAGCAGCCGTTGGGCTAGCGGACCGAGGAATGAGCAGTTCTTC. It specifies CASSRWASGPRNEQFF. The full variable domain, rest sourced from reference TRBV5-6 and TRBJ2-1, is DAGVTQSPTHLIKTRGQQVTLRCSPKSGHDTVSWYQQALGQGPQFIFQYYEEEERQRGNFPDRFSGHQFPNYSSELNVNALLLGDSALYLCASSRWASGPRNEQFFGPGTRLTVL.

Only a few counts were recorded for this clonotype. V and J are TRBV5-5 and TRBJ2-4; 9 nucleotides line up with TRBD1. This CDR3 contains 15 residues. Trimming removed 4 bases from V and 4 bases from J; junction bases left unmatched: 6. Germline-derived CDR1 and CDR2 are SGHKS and YYEKEE (reference sequence). DNA of the CDR3: TGTGCCAGCAGCGATTCGACAGGGGGTAAAAACATTCAGTACTTC. Encoded protein: CASSDSTGGKNIQYF.

The genes are TRBV29-1 and TRBJ1-1; 7 nucleotides match TRBD1. V gave up 5 bases and J gave up 8 bases; unmatched junction bases: 5. CDR3 size: 11 residues. Germline CDR1 and CDR2: SQVTM and ANQGSEA. The CDR3 region has the DNA TGCAGCGTTTTGAAGGGGGCGGAAGCTTTCTTT. It encodes CSVLKGAEAFF.

This clonotype was counted between two and nine times. The rearrangement links TRBV10-3 to TRBJ2-6; weak D call: TRBD2 (5 bases). V was clipped by 6 bases and J by 0 bases, with 6 bases between them. The germline V gene has CDR1 ENHRY and CDR2 SYGVKD. This CDR3 spans 14 amino acids. CDR3 sequence (DNA): TGTGCCATCAGGGCGGGCTCTGGGGCCAACGTCCTGACTTTC. This gives the protein CAIRAGSGANVLTF.

This clonotype was observed many times. J is TRBJ2-1 and V is TRBV9, with 11 bases identical to TRBD2. V shed 0 bases, J shed 5 bases, and the junction held 1 base outside the gene matches. CDR3 size: 15 residues. Looked up from germline, CDR1 is SGDLS and CDR2 is YYNGEE. CDR3: CASSVELAGDNEQFF. In DNA form, the CDR3 reads TGTGCCAGCAGCGTAGAACTAGCGGGGGACAATGAGCAGTTCTTC.

This clonotype was observed once. The chain combines TRBV20-1 with TRBJ2-7; D uncertain. Gene TRBJ2-5 matches the end of the DNA better, so the J call may be wrong. CDR1 and CDR2 (germline): DFQATT, SNEGSKA (reference sequence). The CDR3 spans 14 residues. As DNA, the CDR3 is TGCAGTGCTAGCCTTACCACTGCGTTAGAGACCCAGTACTTC. Translated, it gives CSASLTTALETQYF.

V and J are TRBV24-1 and TRBJ2-2; D is unclear. V was pared by 4 bases and J by 3 bases, with 8 bases between. The CDR3 contains 14 residues. CDR1 and CDR2 (germline): KGHDR, SFDVKD. The CDR3 DNA reads TGTGCCACCAGTGACGCCAGGTACACCGGGGAGCTGTTTTTT. Translation: CATSDARYTGELFF.

Notes on this clonotype: The conserved closing phenylalanine or tryptophan is absent in this CDR3, likely reflecting a read error. The CDR3 bases are TGTGCCAGCAGTTCCAGACAGGGGGTACTCCAAGAGACCCAGTACGTC. This gives the protein CASSSRQGVLQETQYV. V usage is TRBV12-3 or TRBV12-4 and J usage is TRBJ2-5; 9 bases are shared with TRBD1. The CDR3 has 16 residues. After removal of 4 bases from V and 1 base from J, the junction contained 7 bases not matched to a gene.

The V call is TRBV6-5, the J call TRBJ1-2, with TRBD1 matching 8 bases. V dropped 2 bases and J dropped 4; count of bases not matched to a gene: 6. The CDR3 runs to 15 residues. Germline-derived CDR1 and CDR2 are MNHEY and SVGAGI. CDR3 amino acids: CASSYPSGGSYGYTF. The CDR3 DNA sequence: TGTGCCAGCAGTTACCCCTCAGGGGGCAGCTATGGCTACACCTTC.

The gene calls are TRBV7-2 and TRBJ1-2, with no clear D. Germline V lookup: CDR1 SGHTA, CDR2 FQGNSA. V lost 3 bases and J 8 bases, leaving 13 bases between the germline ends. CDR3 length: 13 amino acids. The CDR3 here is CASSLEGLGGYTF. CDR3 nucleotides: TGTGCCAGCAGCTTGGAGGGTCTCGGGGGCTACACCTTC.

V is TRBV7-2 and J is TRBJ1-5; D possibly corresponds to TRBD1 (6 bases). V shed 6 bases and J shed 10 bases, with 19 bases lying between them. This CDR3 is 14 amino acids long. The germline CDR1 and CDR2 sequences are SGHTA and FQGNSA. The CDR3 DNA reads as TGTGCCAGCAGTATGACAGGCCCGACCAGCCCCCAGCATTTT. This codes for CASSMTGPTSPQHF.